In this sample, the clone carrying this T cell receptor beta chain turned up many times. TCR beta CDR3 sequences were amplified from RNA transcripts. First-round RT-PCR targeting the TCR CDR3 was performed with the HTBI primer set. Each CDR3 protein is one row after TCRdb ran MiXCR on the multiplex PCR reads. The data contain around 600,000 distinct CDR3 sequences, 15% to 19% of them seen just once; the ten biggest clones take up roughly 6.6%. The data originate from a study of T cells in Graves' hyperthyroidism and ophthalmopathy. Graves' hyperthyroidism qualified as stable when ophthalmopathy did not progress within 18 months. Patients were aged 18 to 65, had disease duration under 2 months, and had newly diagnosed hyperthyroidism. With 1 base removed from V and 2 bases from J, the gap between germline ends came to 9 bases. Germline V gene lookup returns CDR1 SGHRS and CDR2 YFSETQ. There are 14 residues in the CDR3.

Sequencing input: blood. V and J are TRBV5-1 and TRBJ1-1; no definite D call. The TCR sequence derives from a woman aged 25 to 39 with Graves' hyperthyroidism. The CDR3 DNA reads as TGCGCCAGCAGCTTGTTGGGAGTCAACACTGAAGCTTTCTTT. This encodes CASSLLGVNTEAFF.